The 20 T cell receptor beta chains in this list originate from one sample, sequenced in a study of T-cell reconstitution after alpha-beta-depleted transplantation in children. Preparation of the TCRbeta library used unique molecular identifiers. MiXCR was run by TCRdb on the PCR reads, yielding one entry per CDR3 protein. Found here are about 400,000 distinct CDR3 sequences, around 16% of them singletons; the top ten hold under 30%. This sample comprised PBMCs, mostly from graft donor cells, obtained 360 days after TCRalphabeta/CD19-depleted stem cell transplant. These receptors were collected from a boy less than two years old who had a stem cell transplant for Wiskott-Aldrich syndrome, so the T cells may come from the graft donor.

This chain links TRBV20-1 with TRBJ2-5; 9 positions agree with TRBD2. V shed 0 bases and J 4 bases; nucleotides not matched to a gene: 9. The CDR3 consists of 16 residues. Germline assignment: CDR1 DFQATT and CDR2 SNEGSKA (reference sequence). CDR3 nucleotide sequence: TGCAGTGCTAGAGATTGGGCGGGAGGGCCTGTAGAGACCCAGTACTTC. This translates into CSARDWAGGPVETQYF.

The CDR3 nucleotides read TGTGCCAGCAGCCAAGGCGGGACGGTGAACACTGAAGCTTTCTTT. It translates to CASSQGGTVNTEAFF. The chain has TRBV4-2 and TRBJ1-1, with D possibly matching TRBD1 (5 bases). Trimming stripped 1 base from V and 0 bases from J, with 9 bases between. The germline gives CDR1 LGHNA, CDR2 YNFKEQ. The CDR3 contains 15 residues.

J is TRBJ2-1 and V is TRBV12-3 or TRBV12-4; D is ambiguous. Trimming shortened V by 1 base and J by 0 bases, and 10 bases separated the two germline ends. This CDR3 contains 16 residues. CDR3 residues: CASSLGGFSSYNEQFF. Written as DNA, the CDR3 is TGTGCCAGCAGTTTAGGCGGATTTAGCTCCTACAATGAGCAGTTCTTC.

This clonotype has a handful of counts. The gene calls are TRBV11-2 and TRBJ2-1; 7 nucleotides agree with TRBD1. V lost 6 bases and J lost 6; bases outside the gene matches: 11. The CDR3 is 15 residues long. Looked up from germline, CDR1 is SGHAT and CDR2 is FQNNGV. CDR3: CASRFSGAGGNEQFF. The CDR3 bases are TGTGCCAGCAGGTTCTCCGGGGCAGGGGGCAATGAGCAGTTCTTC.

The sample holds a few counts of this clonotype. CDR3 DNA sequence: TGCAGTGCTAGAAGACAGGGTCAAGAGACCCAGTACTTC. Protein product: CSARRQGQETQYF. The genes are TRBV20-1 and TRBJ2-5; TRBD1 agrees at 7 bases. Trimming cost V 2 bases and J 2 bases; bases outside gene matches: 2. The CDR3 loop spans 13 amino acids. Germline V gene sequence: CDR1 DFQATT, CDR2 SNEGSKA (reference sequence).

CDR3 coding DNA: TGCAGTGCCCTTCGCCTTGCAACTAATGAAAAACTGTTTTTT. It encodes CSALRLATNEKLFF. The chain uses TRBV20-1 and TRBJ1-4; unclear D gene. CDR1 DFQATT and CDR2 SNEGSKA come from the germline V gene (reference sequence). With 6 bases removed from V and 0 bases from J, the gap between germline ends came to 11 bases. This CDR3 is 14 amino acids long.

This rearrangement joins TRBV12-3 or TRBV12-4 to TRBJ2-2; D is perhaps TRBD2 (6 bases). V was trimmed by 2 bases and J by 6 bases, leaving 10 bases between them. The length of the CDR3 is 14 residues. The DNA of the CDR3 is TGTGCCAGCAGTTTATCTCGGGGGTCCGGGGAGCTGTTTTTT. Translating gives CASSLSRGSGELFF.

This clonotype has a count of ten or more. V gene TRBV20-1 combines with J gene TRBJ2-1; TRBD2 might be the D (5 bases). The CDR3 is 16 residues long. Per the germline V gene, CDR1 is DFQATT and CDR2 is SNEGSKA (reference sequence). V was cut by 0 bases and J by 4 bases, with 16 bases left in between. The CDR3 sequence is CSARDIDWRVYNEQFF. Written as DNA, the CDR3 is TGCAGTGCTAGAGATATAGATTGGCGGGTTTACAATGAGCAGTTCTTC.

A few counts support this clonotype. V gene TRBV2 combines with J gene TRBJ2-2, with 7 bases lining up with TRBD1. Germline loops: CDR1 SNHLY, CDR2 FYNNEI. The J segment lost 9 bases and the V segment lost 6 bases, leaving 4 bases of the junction unmatched. CDR3 length: 12 residues. The CDR3 DNA reads as TGTGCCAGCAGGATGACAGGGTGGGAGCTGTTTTTT. This translates into CASRMTGWELFF. Combining the CDR3 with reference TRBV2 and TRBJ2-2 gives the whole variable domain EPEVTQTPSHQVTQMGQEVILRCVPISNHLYFYWYRQILGQKVEFLVSFYNNEISEKSEIFDDQFSVERPDGSNFTLKIRSTKLEDSAMYFCASRMTGWELFFGEGSRLTVL.

A few counts support this clonotype. The V gene is TRBV12-3 or TRBV12-4, the J gene TRBJ2-2; 8 nucleotides match TRBD1. V was clipped by 6 bases and J by 7 bases; unmatched bases: 16. The CDR3 extends over 17 amino acids. The CDR3 protein is CASRSRGRGFSGGELFF. For the CDR3, the DNA is TGTGCCAGCAGGTCCAGGGGGCGGGGTTTCTCTGGCGGGGAGCTGTTTTTT.

The rearrangement uses TRBV20-1 and TRBJ2-1; D unresolved. This CDR3 contains 14 residues. The V end lost 2 bases, the J end lost 0 bases, and 8 bases lay between the germline ends. From germline, CDR1 is DFQATT and CDR2 SNEGSKA (reference sequence). For the CDR3, the DNA is TGCAGTGCTAGACCTTACATCTCCTACAATGAGCAGTTCTTC. This sequence encodes CSARPYISYNEQFF.

As concerns this clonotype: Mismatch with germline at one junction end may stem from a read error. The rearrangement joins TRBV6-2 or TRBV6-3 to TRBJ2-1, with 12 bases aligning to TRBD2. Germline assignment: CDR1 MNHEY and CDR2 SVGEGT. This CDR3 spans 14 amino acids. CDR3 in DNA: TGTGCCAGCAGTTATCTGATCCCTAGCGGGAGGGCCATCTTC. Its translation: CASSYLIPSGRAIF.

V gene TRBV10-3 combines with J gene TRBJ2-1; D ambiguous. V was cut by 6 bases and J by 5 bases, with 14 bases left in between. This CDR3 comprises 14 residues. CDR1 is ENHRY, CDR2 SYGVKD, per germline. The CDR3 reads CAISLRLSDNEQFF. The CDR3 nucleotides read TGTGCCATCAGCCTCAGGCTATCGGACAATGAGCAGTTCTTC.

This clonotype was counted between two and nine times. This chain connects TRBV4-1 to TRBJ2-3, with 9 bases that match TRBD2. Germline V gene sequence: CDR1 MGHRA, CDR2 YSYEKL. CDR3 size: 16 residues. V dropped 2 bases and J dropped 1; count of bases not matched to a gene: 4. DNA of the CDR3: TGCGCCAGCAGCCAAAGGACTAGCGCGGGCACAGATACGCAGTATTTT. Translation: CASSQRTSAGTDTQYF.

The chain combines TRBV12-3 or TRBV12-4 with TRBJ2-1, with 8 positions matching TRBD1. This CDR3 contains 14 residues. After removal of 2 bases from V and 9 bases from J, the junction contained 6 bases not matched to a gene. CDR3 bases: TGTGCCAGCAGTTTATGGGACAGGTACCCTGAGCAGTTCTTC. Translated: CASSLWDRYPEQFF.

This chain joins TRBV27 and TRBJ2-5; possibly TRBD2 for D (6 bases). The CDR3 length is 17 residues. Trimming took off 5 bases at V and 2 bases at J, with 21 bases between the two ends. CDR1 and CDR2 from the germline V gene are MNHEY and SMNVEV (reference sequence). The CDR3, as DNA: TGTGCCAGCAGTCCCTGGGGGATAGCGGCATGGCAAGAGACCCAGTACTTC. Its translation: CASSPWGIAAWQETQYF.

This chain links TRBV20-1 with TRBJ2-7, with D tentatively TRBD1 (5 bases). This CDR3 comprises 15 residues. Trimming left V 2 bases short and J 2 bases short, with 16 bases between. Germline loops: CDR1 DFQATT, CDR2 SNEGSKA (reference sequence). CDR3 in amino acids: CSARSYRILTYEQYF. The CDR3 nucleotides are TGCAGTGCTAGATCCTACAGGATACTAACCTACGAGCAGTACTTC.

This clonotype was seen a few times. The V gene is TRBV25-1, the J gene TRBJ2-1, with TRBD2 matching over 10 bases. V gave up 6 bases and J gave up 4 bases; unmatched junction bases: 12. The germline V gene encodes CDR1 MGHDK and CDR2 SYGVNS. This CDR3 is 17 amino acids long. CDR3 bases: TGTGCCAGCAGCCTCCCGGGACTAGCGCCCAATTACAATGAGCAGTTCTTC. It specifies CASSLPGLAPNYNEQFF.

This clonotype was picked up a small number of times. The chain is built from TRBV6-1 and TRBJ2-2; TRBD2 is a possible D gene (6 bases). V lost 5 bases and J 7 bases, leaving 17 bases between the germline ends. The CDR3 loop spans 15 amino acids. The germline CDR1 and CDR2 sequences are MNHNS and SASEGT. The CDR3 nucleotides read TGTGCCAGCAGTCTAGGGGCCGCGGGGAACGGGGAGCTGTTTTTT. This encodes CASSLGAAGNGELFF.

This clonotype was detected only a few times. The chain combines TRBV6-2 or TRBV6-3 with TRBJ2-1; 7 bases match TRBD2. Germline CDR1 MNHEY, CDR2 SVGEGT. This CDR3 has 12 amino acids. Trimming removed 5 bases from V and 12 bases from J; junction bases left unmatched: 7. In nucleotides, the CDR3 is TGTGCCAGCAGTGATCGACTAGCCGGGCAGTTCTTC. This codes for CASSDRLAGQFF.